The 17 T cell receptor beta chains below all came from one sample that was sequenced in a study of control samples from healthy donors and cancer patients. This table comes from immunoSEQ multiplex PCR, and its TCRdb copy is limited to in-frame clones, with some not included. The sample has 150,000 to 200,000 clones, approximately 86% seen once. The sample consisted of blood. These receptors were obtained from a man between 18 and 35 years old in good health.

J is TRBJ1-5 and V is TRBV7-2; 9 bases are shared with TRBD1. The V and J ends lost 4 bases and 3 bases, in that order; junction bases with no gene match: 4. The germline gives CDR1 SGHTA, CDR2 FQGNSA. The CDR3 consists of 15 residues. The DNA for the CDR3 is TGTGCCAGCAGCTCCCGGACAGGGGTCAATCAGCCCCAGCATTTT. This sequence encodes CASSSRTGVNQPQHF.

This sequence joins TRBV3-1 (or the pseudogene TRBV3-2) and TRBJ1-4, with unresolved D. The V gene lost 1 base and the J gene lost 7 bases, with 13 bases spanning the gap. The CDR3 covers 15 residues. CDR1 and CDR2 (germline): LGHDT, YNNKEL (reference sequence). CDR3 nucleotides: TGTGCCAGCAGCCAAGGGAGGGATAGAGGTGAAAAACTGTTTTTT. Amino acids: CASSQGRDRGEKLFF.

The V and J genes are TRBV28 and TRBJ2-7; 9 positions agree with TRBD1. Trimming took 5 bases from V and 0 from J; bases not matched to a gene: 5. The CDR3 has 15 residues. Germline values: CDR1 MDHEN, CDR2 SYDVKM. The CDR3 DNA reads TGTGCCAGCAGTCCAGGGACAGGGTTCTCCTACGAGCAGTACTTC. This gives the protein CASSPGTGFSYEQYF. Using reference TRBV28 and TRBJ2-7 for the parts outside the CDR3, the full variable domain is DVKVTQSSRYLVKRTGEKVFLECVQDMDHENMFWYRQDPGLGLRLIYFSYDVKMKEKGDIPEGYSVSREKKERFSLILESASTNQTSMYLCASSPGTGFSYEQYFGPGTRLTVT.

Here the CDR3 reads CASSLDGQGGETQYF. CDR3 DNA sequence: TGTGCCAGCAGCTTAGATGGACAGGGGGGGGAGACCCAGTACTTC. V is TRBV11-2 and J is TRBJ2-5, with 10 positions matching TRBD1. The ends lost 0 bases at V and 5 bases at J; junction bases unmatched: 3. The CDR3 sequence is 15 residues long. CDR1 and CDR2 from the germline V gene are SGHAT and FQNNGV.

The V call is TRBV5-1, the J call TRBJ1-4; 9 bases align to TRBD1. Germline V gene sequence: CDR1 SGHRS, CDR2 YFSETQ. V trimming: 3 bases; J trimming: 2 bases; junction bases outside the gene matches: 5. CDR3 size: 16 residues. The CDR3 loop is CASSYGQGQTNEKLFF. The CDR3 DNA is TGCGCCAGCAGCTATGGACAGGGGCAGACTAATGAAAAACTGTTTTTT.

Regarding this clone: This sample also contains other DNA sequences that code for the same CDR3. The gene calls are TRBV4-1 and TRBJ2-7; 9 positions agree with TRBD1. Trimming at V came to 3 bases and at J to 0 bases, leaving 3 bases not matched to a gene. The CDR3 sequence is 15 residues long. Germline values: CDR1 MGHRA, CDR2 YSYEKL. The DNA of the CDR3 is TGCGCCAGCAGCCACGGACAGGGGAGCTCCTACGAGCAGTACTTC. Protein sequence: CASSHGQGSSYEQYF.

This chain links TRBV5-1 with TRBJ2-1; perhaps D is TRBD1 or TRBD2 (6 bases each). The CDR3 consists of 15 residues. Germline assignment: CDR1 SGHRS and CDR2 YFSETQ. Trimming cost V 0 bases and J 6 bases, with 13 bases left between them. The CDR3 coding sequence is TGCGCCAGCAGCTTGGGTGGTGGGGGGCCCAATGAGCAGTTCTTC. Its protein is CASSLGGGGPNEQFF.

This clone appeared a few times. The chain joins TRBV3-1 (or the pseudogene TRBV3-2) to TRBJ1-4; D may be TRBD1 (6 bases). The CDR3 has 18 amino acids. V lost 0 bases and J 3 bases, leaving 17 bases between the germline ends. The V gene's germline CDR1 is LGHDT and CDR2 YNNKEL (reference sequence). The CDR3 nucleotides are TGTGCCAGCAGCCAAGATCTCGGGGGGGCGGCGGCTAATGAAAAACTGTTTTTT. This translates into CASSQDLGGAAANEKLFF.

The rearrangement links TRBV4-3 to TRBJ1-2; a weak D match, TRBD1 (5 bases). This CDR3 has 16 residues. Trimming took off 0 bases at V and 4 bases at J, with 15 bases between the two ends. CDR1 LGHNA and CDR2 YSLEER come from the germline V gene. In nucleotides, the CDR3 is TGCGCCAGCAGCCAAGAATACAGCGCAGGGCCCTATGGCTACACCTTC. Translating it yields CASSQEYSAGPYGYTF.

The CDR3 protein is CASSLVPGLGETQYF. In nucleotides, the CDR3 is TGTGCCAGCAGCTTAGTCCCGGGGCTCGGGGAGACCCAGTACTTC. The V and J genes are TRBV7-9 and TRBJ2-5, with D perhaps matching TRBD1 or TRBD2 (5 bases each). The CDR3 has 15 residues. The V end was cut by 1 base, the J end by 5 bases, with 14 bases between. Per germline, CDR1 SEHNR and CDR2 FQNEAQ (reference sequence). Using reference TRBV7-9 and TRBJ2-5 for the parts outside the CDR3, the full variable domain is DTGVSQNPRHKITKRGQNVTFRCDPISEHNRLYWYRQTLGQGPEFLTYFQNEAQLEKSRLLSDRFSAERPKGSFSTLEIQRTEQGDSAMYLCASSLVPGLGETQYFGPGTRLLVL.

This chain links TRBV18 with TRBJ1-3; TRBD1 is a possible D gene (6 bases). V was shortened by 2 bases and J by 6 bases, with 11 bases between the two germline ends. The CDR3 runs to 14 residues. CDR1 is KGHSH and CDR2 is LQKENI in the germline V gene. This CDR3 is CASSPRGQENTIYF. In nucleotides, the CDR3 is TGTGCCAGCTCACCAAGGGGACAAGAAAACACCATATATTTT.

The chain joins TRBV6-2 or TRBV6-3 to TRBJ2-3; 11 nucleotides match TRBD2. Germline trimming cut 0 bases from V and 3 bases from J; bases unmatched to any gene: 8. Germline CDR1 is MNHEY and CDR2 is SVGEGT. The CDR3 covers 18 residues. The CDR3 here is CASSYSVLAGVHTDTQYF. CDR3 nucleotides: TGTGCCAGCAGTTACTCGGTACTAGCGGGGGTTCATACAGATACGCAGTATTTT.

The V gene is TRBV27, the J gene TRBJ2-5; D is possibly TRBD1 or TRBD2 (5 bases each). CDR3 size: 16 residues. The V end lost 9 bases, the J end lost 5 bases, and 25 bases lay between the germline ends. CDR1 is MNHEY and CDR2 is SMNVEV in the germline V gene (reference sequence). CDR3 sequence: CARLGSRGWGSETQYF. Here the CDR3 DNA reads TGTGCCAGGTTAGGTTCCCGGGGTTGGGGGTCGGAGACCCAGTACTTC.

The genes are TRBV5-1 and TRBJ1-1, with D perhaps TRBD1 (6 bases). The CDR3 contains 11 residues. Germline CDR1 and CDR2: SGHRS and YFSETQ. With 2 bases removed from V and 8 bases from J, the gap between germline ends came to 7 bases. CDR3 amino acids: CASSFTGEAFF. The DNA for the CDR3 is TGCGCCAGCAGCTTCACAGGGGAAGCTTTCTTT.

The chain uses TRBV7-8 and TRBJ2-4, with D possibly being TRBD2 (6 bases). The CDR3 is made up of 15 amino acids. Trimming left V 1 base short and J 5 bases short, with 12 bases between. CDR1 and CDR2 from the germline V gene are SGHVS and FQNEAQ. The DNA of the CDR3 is TGTGCCAGCAGCTTAGGTGGAGGGAACCAAAACATTCAGTACTTC. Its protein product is CASSLGGGNQNIQYF.

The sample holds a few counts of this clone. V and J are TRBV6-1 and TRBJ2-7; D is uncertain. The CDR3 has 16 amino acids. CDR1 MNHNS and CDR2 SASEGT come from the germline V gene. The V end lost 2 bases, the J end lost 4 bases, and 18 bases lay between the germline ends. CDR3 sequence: CASSESGMGIAYEQYF. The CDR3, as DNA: TGTGCCAGCAGTGAATCTGGGATGGGGATAGCATACGAGCAGTACTTC.

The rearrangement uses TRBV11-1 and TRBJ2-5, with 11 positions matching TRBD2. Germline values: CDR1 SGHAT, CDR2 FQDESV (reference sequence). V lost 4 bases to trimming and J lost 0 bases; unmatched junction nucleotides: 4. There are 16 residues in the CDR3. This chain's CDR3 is CASSSFSGGDQETQYF. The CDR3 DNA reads TGTGCCAGCAGCTCCTTTAGCGGGGGGGACCAAGAGACCCAGTACTTC.